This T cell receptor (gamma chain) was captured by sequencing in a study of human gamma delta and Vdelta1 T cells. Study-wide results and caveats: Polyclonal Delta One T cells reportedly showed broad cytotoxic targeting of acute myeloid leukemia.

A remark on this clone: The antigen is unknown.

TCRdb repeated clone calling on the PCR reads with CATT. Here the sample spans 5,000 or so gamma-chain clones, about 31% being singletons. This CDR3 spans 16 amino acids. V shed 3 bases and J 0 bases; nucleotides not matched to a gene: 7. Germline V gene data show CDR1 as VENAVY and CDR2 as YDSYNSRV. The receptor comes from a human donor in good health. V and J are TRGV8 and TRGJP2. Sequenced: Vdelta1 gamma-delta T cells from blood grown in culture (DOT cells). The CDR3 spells CATWDGKYSSDWIKTF. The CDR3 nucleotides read TGTGCCACCTGGGATGGAAAATATAGTAGTGATTGGATCAAGACGTTT.